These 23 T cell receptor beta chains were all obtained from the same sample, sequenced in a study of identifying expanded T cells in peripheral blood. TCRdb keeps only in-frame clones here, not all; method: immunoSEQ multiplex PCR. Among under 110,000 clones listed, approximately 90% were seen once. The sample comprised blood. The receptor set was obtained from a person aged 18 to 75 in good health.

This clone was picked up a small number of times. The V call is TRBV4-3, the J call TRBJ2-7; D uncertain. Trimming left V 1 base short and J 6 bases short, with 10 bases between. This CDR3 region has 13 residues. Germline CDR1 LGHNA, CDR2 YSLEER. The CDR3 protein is CASSQARDREQYF. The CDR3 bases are TGCGCCAGCAGCCAAGCCAGAGACCGCGAGCAGTACTTC.

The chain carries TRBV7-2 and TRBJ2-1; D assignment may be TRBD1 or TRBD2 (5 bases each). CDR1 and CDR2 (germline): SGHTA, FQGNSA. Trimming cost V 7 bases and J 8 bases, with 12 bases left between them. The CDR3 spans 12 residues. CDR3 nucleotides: TGTGCCAGCAACGACGGGGCCTATGAGCAGTTCTTC. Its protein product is CASNDGAYEQFF. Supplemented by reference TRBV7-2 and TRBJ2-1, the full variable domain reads GAGVSQSPSNKVTEKGKDVELRCDPISGHTALYWYRQSLGQGLEFLIYFQGNSAPDKSGLPSDRFSAERTGGSVSTLTIQRTQQEDSAVYLCASNDGAYEQFFGPGTRLTVL.

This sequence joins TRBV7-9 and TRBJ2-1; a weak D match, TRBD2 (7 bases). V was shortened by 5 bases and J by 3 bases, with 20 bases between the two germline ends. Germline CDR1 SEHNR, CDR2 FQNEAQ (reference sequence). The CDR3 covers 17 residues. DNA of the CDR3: TGTGCCAGCAGCCCCACCTCGACGGGGGGCAACTACAATGAGCAGTTCTTC. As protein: CASSPTSTGGNYNEQFF.

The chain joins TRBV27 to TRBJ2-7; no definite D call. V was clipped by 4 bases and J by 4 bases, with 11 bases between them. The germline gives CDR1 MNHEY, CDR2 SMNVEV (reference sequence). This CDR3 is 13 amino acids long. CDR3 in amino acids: CASSSDVLYEQYF. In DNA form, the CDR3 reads TGTGCCAGCAGTTCCGATGTGCTATACGAGCAGTACTTC.

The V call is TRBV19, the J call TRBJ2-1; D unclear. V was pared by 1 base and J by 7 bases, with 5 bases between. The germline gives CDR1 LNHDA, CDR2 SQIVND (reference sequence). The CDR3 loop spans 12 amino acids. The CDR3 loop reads CASSIAVNEQFF. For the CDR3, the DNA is TGTGCCAGTAGTATAGCGGTTAATGAGCAGTTCTTC. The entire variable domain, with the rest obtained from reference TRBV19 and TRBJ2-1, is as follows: DGGITQSPKYLFRKEGQNVTLSCEQNLNHDAMYWYRQDPGQGLRLIYYSQIVNDFQKGDIAEGYSVSREKKESFPLTVTSAQKNPTAFYLCASSIAVNEQFFGPGTRLTVL.

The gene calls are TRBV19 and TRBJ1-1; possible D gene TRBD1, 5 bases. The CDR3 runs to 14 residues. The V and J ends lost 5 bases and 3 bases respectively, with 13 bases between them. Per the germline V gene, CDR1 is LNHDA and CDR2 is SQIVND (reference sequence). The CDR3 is CASSYKQGHTEAFF. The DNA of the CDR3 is TGTGCCAGTAGTTACAAGCAGGGTCACACTGAAGCTTTCTTT.

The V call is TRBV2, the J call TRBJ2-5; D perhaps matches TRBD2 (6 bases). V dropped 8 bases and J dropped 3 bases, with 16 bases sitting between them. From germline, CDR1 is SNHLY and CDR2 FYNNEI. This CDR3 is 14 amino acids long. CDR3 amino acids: CASLLMGGKETQYF. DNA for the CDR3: TGTGCCAGCTTGTTAATGGGGGGAAAAGAGACCCAGTACTTC. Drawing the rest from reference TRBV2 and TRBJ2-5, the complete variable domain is EPEVTQTPSHQVTQMGQEVILRCVPISNHLYFYWYRQILGQKVEFLVSFYNNEISEKSEIFDDQFSVERPDGSNFTLKIRSTKLEDSAMYFCASLLMGGKETQYFGPGTRLLVL.

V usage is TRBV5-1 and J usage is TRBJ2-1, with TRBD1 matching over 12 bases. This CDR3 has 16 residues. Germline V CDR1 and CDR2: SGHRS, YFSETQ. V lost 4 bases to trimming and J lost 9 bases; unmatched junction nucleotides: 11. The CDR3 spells CASSRSGTGGQGEQFF. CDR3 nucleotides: TGCGCCAGCAGCCGATCCGGGACAGGGGGCCAGGGTGAGCAGTTCTTC.

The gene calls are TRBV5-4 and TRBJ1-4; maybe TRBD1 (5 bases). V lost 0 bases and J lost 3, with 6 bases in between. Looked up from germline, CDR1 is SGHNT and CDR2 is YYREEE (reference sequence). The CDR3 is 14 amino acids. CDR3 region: CASSLETANEKLFF. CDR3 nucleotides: TGTGCCAGCAGCTTGGAGACAGCTAATGAAAAACTGTTTTTT.

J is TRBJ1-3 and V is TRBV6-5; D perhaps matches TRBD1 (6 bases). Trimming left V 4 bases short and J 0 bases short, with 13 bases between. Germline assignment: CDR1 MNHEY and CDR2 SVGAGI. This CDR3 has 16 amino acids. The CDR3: CASSLGGPLSGNTIYF. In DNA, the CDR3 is TGTGCCAGCAGTTTAGGGGGGCCCCTCTCTGGAAACACCATATATTTT.

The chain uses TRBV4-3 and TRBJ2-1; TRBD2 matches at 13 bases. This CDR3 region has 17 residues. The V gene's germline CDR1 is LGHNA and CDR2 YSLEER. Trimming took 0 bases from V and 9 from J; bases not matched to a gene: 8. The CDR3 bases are TGCGCCAGCAGCCAAGAGGGGACTAGCGGGATCCTAGGTGAGCAGTTCTTC. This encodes CASSQEGTSGILGEQFF.

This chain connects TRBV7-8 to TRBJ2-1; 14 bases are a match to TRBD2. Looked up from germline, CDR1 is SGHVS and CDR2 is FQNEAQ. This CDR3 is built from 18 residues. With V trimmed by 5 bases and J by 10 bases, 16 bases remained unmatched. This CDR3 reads CASSPSPRTSGGPWEQFF. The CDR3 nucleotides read TGTGCCAGCAGCCCATCTCCTCGGACTAGCGGGGGGCCTTGGGAGCAGTTCTTC.

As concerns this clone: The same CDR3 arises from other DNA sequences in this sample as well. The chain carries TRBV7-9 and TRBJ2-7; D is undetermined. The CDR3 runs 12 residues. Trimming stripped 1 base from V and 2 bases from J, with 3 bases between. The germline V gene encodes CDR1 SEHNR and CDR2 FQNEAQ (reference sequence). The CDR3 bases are TGTGCCAGCAGCTTAGTGGCCTACGAGCAGTACTTC. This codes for CASSLVAYEQYF.

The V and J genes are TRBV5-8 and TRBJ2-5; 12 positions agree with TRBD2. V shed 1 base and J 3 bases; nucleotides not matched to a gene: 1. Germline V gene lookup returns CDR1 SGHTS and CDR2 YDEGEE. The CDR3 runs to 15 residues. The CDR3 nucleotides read TGTGCCAGCAGCTTGCCTAGCGGGGGGGAAGAGACCCAGTACTTC. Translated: CASSLPSGGEETQYF.

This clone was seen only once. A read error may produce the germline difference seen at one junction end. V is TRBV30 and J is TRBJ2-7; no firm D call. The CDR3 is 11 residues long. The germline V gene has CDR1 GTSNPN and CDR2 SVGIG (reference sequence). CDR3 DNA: TGCGGGTTGAAGATGTCCTACGAGCAGTACTTC. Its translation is CGLKMSYEQYF.

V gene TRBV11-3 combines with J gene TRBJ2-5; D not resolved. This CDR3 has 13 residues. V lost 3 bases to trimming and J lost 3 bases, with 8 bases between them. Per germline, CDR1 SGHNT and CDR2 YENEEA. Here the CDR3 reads CASSLWGEETQYF. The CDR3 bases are TGTGCCAGCAGCTTGTGGGGTGAAGAGACCCAGTACTTC.

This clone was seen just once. The CDR3 coding sequence is TGTGCCAGCGTTCGGGACGTAACAGATACGCAGTATTTT. Its translation is CASVRDVTDTQYF. The genes are TRBV18 and TRBJ2-3, with D perhaps given as TRBD1 or TRBD2 (5 bases each). CDR1 KGHSH and CDR2 LQKENI come from the germline V gene. Trimming pared 8 bases from V and 3 bases from J, leaving 12 bases between. The CDR3 consists of 13 residues.

CDR3 protein: CASSYLDSLNTEAFF. CDR3 nucleotides: TGTGCCAGCAGTTACTTGGACAGTCTGAACACTGAAGCTTTCTTT. The V call is TRBV6-6, the J call TRBJ1-1, with TRBD1 as a possible D gene (6 bases). V was pared by 1 base and J by 0 bases, with 9 bases between. Germline assignment: CDR1 MNHNY and CDR2 SVGAGI (reference sequence). This CDR3 is 15 amino acids long.

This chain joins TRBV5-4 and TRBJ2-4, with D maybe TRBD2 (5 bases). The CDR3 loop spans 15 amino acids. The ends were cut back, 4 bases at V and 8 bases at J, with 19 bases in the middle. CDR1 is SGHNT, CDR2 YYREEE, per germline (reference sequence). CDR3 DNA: TGTGCCAGCAGCCAGCCTGGGCGAGGGCCTGACATTCAGTACTTC. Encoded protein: CASSQPGRGPDIQYF. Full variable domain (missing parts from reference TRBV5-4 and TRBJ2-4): ETGVTQSPTHLIKTRGQQVTLRCSSQSGHNTVSWYQQALGQGPQFIFQYYREEENGRGNFPPRFSGLQFPNYSSELNVNALELDDSALYLCASSQPGRGPDIQYFGAGTRLSVL.

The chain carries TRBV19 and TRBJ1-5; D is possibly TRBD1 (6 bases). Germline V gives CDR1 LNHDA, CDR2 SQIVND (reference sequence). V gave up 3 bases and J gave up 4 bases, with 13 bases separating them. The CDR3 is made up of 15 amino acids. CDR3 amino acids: CASSIQVTGNQPQHF. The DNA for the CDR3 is TGTGCCAGTAGTATCCAAGTCACAGGGAATCAGCCCCAGCATTTT.

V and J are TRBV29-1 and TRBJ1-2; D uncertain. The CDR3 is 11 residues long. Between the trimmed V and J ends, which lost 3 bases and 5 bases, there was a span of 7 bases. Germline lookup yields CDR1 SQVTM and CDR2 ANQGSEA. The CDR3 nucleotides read TGCAGCGTTGACTCTATTTATGGCTACACCTTC. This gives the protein CSVDSIYGYTF.

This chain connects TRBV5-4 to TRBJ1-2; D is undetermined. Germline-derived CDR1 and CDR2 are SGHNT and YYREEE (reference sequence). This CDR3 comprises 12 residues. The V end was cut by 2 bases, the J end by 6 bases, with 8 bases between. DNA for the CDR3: TGTGCCAGCAGCTTCCTTAGTGATGGCTACACCTTC. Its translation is CASSFLSDGYTF.

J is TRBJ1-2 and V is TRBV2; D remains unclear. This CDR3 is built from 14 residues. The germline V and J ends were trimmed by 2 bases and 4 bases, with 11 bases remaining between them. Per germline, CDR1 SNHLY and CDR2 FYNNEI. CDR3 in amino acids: CASSELVETYGYTF. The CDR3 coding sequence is TGTGCCAGCAGTGAACTGGTGGAAACCTATGGCTACACCTTC.